Included here is one T cell receptor (beta chain) sequence, with context. No cognate antigen has been identified for it. Base-call qualities are not available, and no considerably larger clone is one nucleotide away. The immunoSEQ Assay, which relies on bias-controlled multiplex PCR amplification of genomic DNA, was used to profile TCRbeta CDR3 regions. Per the source publication's procedure: The absolute abundance of each unique TCRbeta CDR3 region was quantified after sequences were collapsed and filtered. Differential abundance was tested with a binomial (Fisher-equivalent) model and with a beta-binomial model adding time-dependent variance fitted from healthy donors. Any clone with fewer than 5 combined templates was excluded, and a clone was called differentially abundant if its Benjamini-Hochberg FDR was below 0.01. In the beta-binomial model, variance was expressed as a function of the total template count across the two samples, in the form v = (b*log(k)+a)^2. TCRdb stores this immuneACCESS table with in-frame sequences only. Part of the clones is absent; in the studies checked, under half of the shortfall reflects unresolved V genes, and no reason is known for the rest. V and J calls and clone size are as listed in that table; D and trimming were resolved from the DNA. The sample data list around 130,000 clones, and around nine tenths of these were observed just once. The ten largest make up more than 7% of the sample.

The CDR3 runs 17 residues from the cysteine to the phenylalanine. The DNA shown is the 51-base CDR3, in frame from base 1. Sequences SGHVS (CDR1) and FQNEAQ (CDR2) are obtained from the germline V gene. V is clipped by 0 bases and J by 1 base, and the sequence between their germline boundaries is 15 bases long. This entry belongs to a study of identifying expanded T cells in peripheral blood (dated by TCRdb to the late 2010s). In the study overall: Technical replicates were generated by sequencing separate aliquots of the same genomic DNA pool, with four replicates compared pairwise.

The paper's findings and limits, for the study overall: Both the number of clones called differentially abundant and the false-positive rate were significantly reduced by the beta-binomial model across all healthy-donor time intervals. Approximately 1.2 differentially abundant clones were flagged by the binomial model between technical replicates, whereas about 16 and 20 were flagged over two weeks and four weeks, respectively. The authors expected that over much longer intervals, such as months to years, biological variance in healthy repertoires might increase even further. Across all healthy donors, variance in clone template counts between approximately 2-week samples was found to increase significantly with total template count.

No immune events such as infections were documented for the healthy donors during the collection period. To calibrate time-dependent variance in a beta-binomial model of T-cell clone differential abundance, blood repertoires from healthy donors were used as a training cohort. The training cohort comprised approximately 10 healthy donors, 3 female and 7 male. Donor ages ranged from about 25 to 70 years, with an average of 43 years. Whole blood was collected from each healthy donor at three time points spaced around 2 weeks apart and obtained from a commercial supplier. Genomic DNA was extracted from unsorted whole blood for immunosequencing.

The sequenced material came from blood. The chain couples TRBV7-8 to TRBJ1-1; D gene: possibly TRBD1, on 5 matching bases. This receptor was obtained from a person aged 18 to 70 in good health. The sequence in DNA is TGTGCCAGCAGCTTAGCGTCGCAGGGTAGGAGGAACACTGAAGCTTTCTTT. This codes for CASSLASQGRRNTEAFF.